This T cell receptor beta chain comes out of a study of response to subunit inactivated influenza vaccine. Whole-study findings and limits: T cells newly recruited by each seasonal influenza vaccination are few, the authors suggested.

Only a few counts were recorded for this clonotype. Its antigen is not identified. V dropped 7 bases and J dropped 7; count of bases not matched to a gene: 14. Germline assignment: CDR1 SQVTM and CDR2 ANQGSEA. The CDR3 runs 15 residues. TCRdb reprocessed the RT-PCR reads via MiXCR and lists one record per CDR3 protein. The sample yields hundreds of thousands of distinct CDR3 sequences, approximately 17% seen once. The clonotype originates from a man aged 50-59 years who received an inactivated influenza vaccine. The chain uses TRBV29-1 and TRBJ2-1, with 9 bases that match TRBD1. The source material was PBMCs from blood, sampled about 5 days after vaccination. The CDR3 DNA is TGCAGCGCTAGAAAATGGGGACAGGGAGGGAATGAGCAGTTCTTC. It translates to CSARKWGQGGNEQFF.